Described below is a single T cell receptor beta chain sequence and its context. The antigen is not known. TCRdb reprocessed the 5' RACE reads, with one entry per CDR3 protein and no DNA. Its table records about 390,000 distinct CDR3 sequences. The data derive from a study of T cells expressing NK-cell markers. On the study more broadly: Sorted T-cell subsets CD3+CD56+NKG2C+, CD3+CD56+NKG2C- and CD3+CD56-NKG2C+ were TCR beta-sequenced.

General study points: In a handful of donors, dominant clonotypes made up roughly 28.3-65% of CD3+CD56-NKG2C+ cells. In 5 to 7 donors, dominant CD3+CD56+NKG2C+ clones formed about 1.0-8% of CD8+ cells.

The CDR3 loop spans 16 amino acids. Looked up from germline, CDR1 is SGDLS and CDR2 is YYNGEE. The source of this sequence is a woman between 45 and 65 years old in good health. The chain couples TRBV9 to TRBJ2-3; TCRdb reports TRBD2, a call that lacks DNA to check it against. Sequences were obtained from blood T cells: a sorted CD56 or NKG2C T cell subset, CD4+ or CD8+ T cells, or bulk PBMC T cells (not recorded which). CDR3 in amino acids: CASSVVGTSGIDTQYF.